This TCR beta chain is from a study of blood T cell repertoires in COVID-19. This table comes from immunoSEQ multiplex PCR, and its TCRdb copy is limited to in-frame clones, with some not included. Of about 4,600 clones in the sample, roughly 84% were seen once. CDR3 length: 15 residues. Germline CDR1 and CDR2: SGHRS and YFSETQ. V lost 3 bases, J lost 3 bases, and 6 bases stayed unmatched. Material: peripheral blood. The receptor was isolated from a woman of 80 years or more with acute or convalescent COVID-19. The chain joins TRBV5-1 to TRBJ2-1; 7 bases match TRBD2. This CDR3 is CASSSISGVYNEQFF. CDR3 coding DNA: TGCGCCAGCAGCTCAATCAGCGGGGTCTACAATGAGCAGTTCTTC.